Listed here is a single T cell receptor beta chain. Its cognate antigen is unknown. What was amplified from RNA transcripts were TCR beta CDR3 regions. The TCR CDR3 was amplified in a first-round RT-PCR using the HTBI primer set. TCRdb re-called the multiplex PCR reads with MiXCR, one entry per CDR3 protein. Among roughly 570,000 distinct CDR3 sequences listed, more than 45% were seen once. This entry belongs to a study of T cells in Graves' hyperthyroidism and ophthalmopathy. Points from the study as a whole: In blood, most of the thyroid clonotypes expanded above 0.001 were also present.

The CDR3 runs to 16 residues. The V gene end was trimmed by 7 bases and the J gene end by 3 bases; junction bases not matched to a gene: 9. Germline CDR1 is SNHLY and CDR2 is FYNNEI. What was sequenced was peripheral blood or thyroid tissue (not recorded which). This TCR derives from an adult woman with Graves' disease, either hyperthyroidism or ophthalmopathy (not recorded which). The chain employs TRBV2 and TRBJ2-4; TRBD1 aligns across 10 bases. Here the CDR3 reads CASTEDRGRYKNIQYF. CDR3 nucleotide sequence: TGTGCCAGCACCGAGGACAGGGGGAGATACAAAAACATTCAGTACTTC.